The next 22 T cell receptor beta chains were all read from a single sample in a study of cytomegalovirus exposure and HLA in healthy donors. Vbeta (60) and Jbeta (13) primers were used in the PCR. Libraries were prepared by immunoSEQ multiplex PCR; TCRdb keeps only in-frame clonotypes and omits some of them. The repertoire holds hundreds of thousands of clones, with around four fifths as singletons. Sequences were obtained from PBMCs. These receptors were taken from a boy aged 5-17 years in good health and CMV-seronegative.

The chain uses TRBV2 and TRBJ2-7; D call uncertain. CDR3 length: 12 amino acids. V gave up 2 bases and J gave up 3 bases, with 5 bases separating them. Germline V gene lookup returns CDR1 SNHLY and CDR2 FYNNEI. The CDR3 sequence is CASSETGYEQYF. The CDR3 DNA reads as TGTGCCAGCAGTGAAACCGGCTACGAGCAGTACTTC.

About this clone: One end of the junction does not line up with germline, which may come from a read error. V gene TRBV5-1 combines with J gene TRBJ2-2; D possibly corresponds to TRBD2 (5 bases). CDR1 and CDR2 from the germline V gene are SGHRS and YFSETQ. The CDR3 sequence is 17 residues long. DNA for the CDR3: TGCGCCAGCAGCTTGCCCCACGACGGTACGAACACCGGGGAGCTGTTTTTC. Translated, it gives CASSLPHDGTNTGELFF.

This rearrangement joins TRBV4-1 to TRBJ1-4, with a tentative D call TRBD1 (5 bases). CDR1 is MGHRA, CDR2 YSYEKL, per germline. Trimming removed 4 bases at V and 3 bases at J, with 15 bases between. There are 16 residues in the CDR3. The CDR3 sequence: CASSPSGIGPNEKLFF. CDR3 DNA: TGCGCCAGCAGCCCTTCAGGGATCGGCCCTAATGAAAAACTGTTTTTT.

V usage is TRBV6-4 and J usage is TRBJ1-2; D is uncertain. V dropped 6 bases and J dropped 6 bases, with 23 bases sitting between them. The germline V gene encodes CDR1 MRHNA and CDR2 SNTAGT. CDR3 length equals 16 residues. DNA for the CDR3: TGTGCCAGCAGCCTTATCCGGAACAGTCACCGTAATGGCTACACCTTC. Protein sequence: CASSLIRNSHRNGYTF.

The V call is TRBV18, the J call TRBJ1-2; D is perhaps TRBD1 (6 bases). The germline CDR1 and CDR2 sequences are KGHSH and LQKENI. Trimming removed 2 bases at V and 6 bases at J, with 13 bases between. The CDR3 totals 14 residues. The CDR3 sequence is CASSPSGDGHGYTF. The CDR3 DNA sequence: TGTGCCAGCTCACCATCAGGGGATGGCCATGGCTACACCTTC.

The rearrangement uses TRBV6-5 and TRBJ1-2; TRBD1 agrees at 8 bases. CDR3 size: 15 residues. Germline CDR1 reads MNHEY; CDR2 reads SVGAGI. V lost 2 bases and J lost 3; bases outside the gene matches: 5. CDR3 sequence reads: CASSYSDRGYYGYTF. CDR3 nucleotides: TGTGCCAGCAGTTACAGCGACAGGGGATACTATGGCTACACCTTC.

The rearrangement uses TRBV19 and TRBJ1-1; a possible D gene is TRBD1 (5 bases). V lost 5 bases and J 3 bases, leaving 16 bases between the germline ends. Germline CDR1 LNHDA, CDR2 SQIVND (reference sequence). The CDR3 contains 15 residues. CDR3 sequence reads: CASSGRDFGDTEAFF. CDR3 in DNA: TGTGCCAGTAGTGGGAGGGACTTTGGAGACACTGAAGCTTTCTTT.

In DNA form, the CDR3 reads TGTGCCTGCGGGACTAGCGGCCAAGAGACCCAGTACTTC. It codes for CACGTSGQETQYF. V and J are TRBV6-5 and TRBJ2-5; 11 bases match TRBD2. The CDR3 consists of 13 residues. V gave up 11 bases and J gave up 1 base; unmatched junction bases: 3. Germline V gives CDR1 MNHEY, CDR2 SVGAGI.

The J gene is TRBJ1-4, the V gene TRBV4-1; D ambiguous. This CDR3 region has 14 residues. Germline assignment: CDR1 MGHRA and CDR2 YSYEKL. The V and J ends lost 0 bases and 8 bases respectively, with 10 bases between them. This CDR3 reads CASSQDHREEKLFF. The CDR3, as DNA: TGCGCCAGCAGCCAAGATCATCGGGAGGAAAAACTGTTTTTT.

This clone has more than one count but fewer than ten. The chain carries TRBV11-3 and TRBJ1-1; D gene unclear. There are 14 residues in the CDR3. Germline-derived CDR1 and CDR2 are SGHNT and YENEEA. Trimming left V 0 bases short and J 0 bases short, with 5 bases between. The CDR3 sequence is CASSLDSVNTEAFF. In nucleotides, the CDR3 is TGTGCCAGCAGCTTAGATTCAGTGAACACTGAAGCTTTCTTT.

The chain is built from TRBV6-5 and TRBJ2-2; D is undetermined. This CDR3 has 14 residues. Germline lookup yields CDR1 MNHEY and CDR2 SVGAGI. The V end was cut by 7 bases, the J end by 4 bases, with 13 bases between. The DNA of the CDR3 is TGTGCCAGCAACTACCTAGTTGGCACCGGGGAGCTGTTTTTT. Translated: CASNYLVGTGELFF.

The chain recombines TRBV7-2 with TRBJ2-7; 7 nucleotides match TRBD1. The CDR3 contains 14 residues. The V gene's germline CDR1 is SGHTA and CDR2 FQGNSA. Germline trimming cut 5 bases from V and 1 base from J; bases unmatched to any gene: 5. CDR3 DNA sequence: TGTGCCAGCAGCCTACCGGGACAGTCCTACGAGCAGTACTTC. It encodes CASSLPGQSYEQYF.

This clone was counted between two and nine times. Here the CDR3 DNA reads TGTGCCATCAGTGAGCCCCCACTAGCGGAAGACACAGATACGCAGTATTTT. This gives the protein CAISEPPLAEDTDTQYF. The chain is built from TRBV10-3 and TRBJ2-3, with 8 positions matching TRBD2. This CDR3 is built from 17 residues. The trim removed 2 bases at V and 2 bases at J, leaving 9 bases unmatched. Looked up from germline, CDR1 is ENHRY and CDR2 is SYGVKD.

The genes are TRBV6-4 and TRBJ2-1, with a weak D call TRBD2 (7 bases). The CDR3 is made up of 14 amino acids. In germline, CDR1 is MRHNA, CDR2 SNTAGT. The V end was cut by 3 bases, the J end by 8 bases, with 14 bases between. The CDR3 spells CASSEAGAGDEQFF. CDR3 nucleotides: TGTGCCAGCAGTGAGGCGGGGGCCGGGGATGAGCAGTTCTTC.

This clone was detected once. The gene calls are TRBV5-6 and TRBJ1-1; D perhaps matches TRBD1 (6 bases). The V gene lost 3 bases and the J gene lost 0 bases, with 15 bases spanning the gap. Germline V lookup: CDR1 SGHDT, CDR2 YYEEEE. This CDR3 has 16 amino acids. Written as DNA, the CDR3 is TGTGCCAGCAGCTGGGGGGGGGCGCCCATGAACACTGAAGCTTTCTTT. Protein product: CASSWGGAPMNTEAFF.

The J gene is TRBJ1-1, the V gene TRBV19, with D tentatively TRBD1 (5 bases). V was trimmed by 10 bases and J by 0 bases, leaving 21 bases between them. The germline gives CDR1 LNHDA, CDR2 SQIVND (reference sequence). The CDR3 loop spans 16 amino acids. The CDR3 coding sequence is TGTGCCACCAAAAGTTTAGGCGGGGGGATGAACACTGAAGCTTTCTTT. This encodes CATKSLGGGMNTEAFF.

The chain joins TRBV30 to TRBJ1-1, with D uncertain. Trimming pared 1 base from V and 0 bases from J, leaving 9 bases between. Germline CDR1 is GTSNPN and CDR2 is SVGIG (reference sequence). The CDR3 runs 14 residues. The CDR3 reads CAWSASGLNTEAFF. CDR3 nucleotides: TGTGCCTGGAGTGCCAGTGGGCTGAACACTGAAGCTTTCTTT.

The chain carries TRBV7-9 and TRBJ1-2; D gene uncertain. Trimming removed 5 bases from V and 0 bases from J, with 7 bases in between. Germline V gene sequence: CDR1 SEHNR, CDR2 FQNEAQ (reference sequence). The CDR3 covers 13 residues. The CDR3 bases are TGTGCCAGCAGCGATAGATCTAACTATGGCTACACCTTC. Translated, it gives CASSDRSNYGYTF.

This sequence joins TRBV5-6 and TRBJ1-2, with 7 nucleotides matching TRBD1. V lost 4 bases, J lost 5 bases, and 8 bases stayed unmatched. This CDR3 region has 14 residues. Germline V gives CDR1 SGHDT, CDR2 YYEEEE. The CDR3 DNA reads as TGTGCCAGCAGCAGCCCAGGGGGAAGATATGGCTACACCTTC. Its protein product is CASSSPGGRYGYTF.

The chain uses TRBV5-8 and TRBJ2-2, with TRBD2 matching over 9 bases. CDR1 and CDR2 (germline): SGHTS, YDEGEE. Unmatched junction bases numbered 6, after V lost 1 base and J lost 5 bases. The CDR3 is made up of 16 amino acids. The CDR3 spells CASSLLAGPGTGELFF. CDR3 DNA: TGTGCCAGCAGCTTGCTAGCGGGGCCGGGGACCGGGGAGCTGTTTTTT.

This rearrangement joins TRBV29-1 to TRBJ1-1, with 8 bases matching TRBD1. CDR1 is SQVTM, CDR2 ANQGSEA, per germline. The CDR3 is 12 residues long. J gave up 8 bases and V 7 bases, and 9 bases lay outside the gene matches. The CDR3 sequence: CSGGVTGEEAFF. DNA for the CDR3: TGCAGCGGGGGGGTGACAGGGGAGGAAGCTTTCTTT.

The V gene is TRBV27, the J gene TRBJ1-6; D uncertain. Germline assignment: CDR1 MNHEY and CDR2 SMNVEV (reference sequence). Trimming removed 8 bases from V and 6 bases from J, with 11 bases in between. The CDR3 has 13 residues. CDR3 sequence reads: CASGGLGNSPLHF. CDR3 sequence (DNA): TGTGCCAGCGGCGGGTTGGGTAATTCACCCCTCCACTTT.